This is a list of T cell receptor beta chains from one sample in a study of blood T cells in healthy people across ages. Using its own MiXCR run on the 5' RACE reads, TCRdb lists one record per CDR3 protein. The sample includes around 1,800,000 distinct CDR3 sequences, more than 35% of them seen just once. Sequenced: blood. The receptors shown here come from a human donor in good health. CDR3s include the opening cysteine and the closing phenylalanine or tryptophan. Each record gives: D gene, V gene, J gene, clone size, CDR3 DNA, CDR3 protein. The D gene is left open where the match is weak. Not all rows give a size; the values are once, few, many and, for expanded clones, a class.

>.|TRBV29-1|TRBJ2-1|.
TGCAGCGTTGGGAAATACAGGAAGGACGATGAGCAGTTCTTC
CSVGKYRKDDEQFF
>.|TRBV4-1|TRBJ1-5|.
TGCGCCAGCAGCCAAGATTCCAGGGAGGGCCAGCCCCAGCATTTT
CASSQDSREGQPQHF
>.|TRBV5-5|TRBJ2-7|few
TGTGCCAGCAGCTTTACCAGGGCTCCCTATGACGAGCAGTACTTC
CASSFTRAPYDEQYF
>.|TRBV12-3/TRBV12-4|TRBJ2-1|.
TGTGCCAGCACGGAGGCAGGTGGCAATGAGCAGTTCTTC
CASTEAGGNEQFF
>.|TRBV29-1|TRBJ1-2|few
TGCAGCGTTGAAGGATCGACCATTTATGGCTACACCTTC
CSVEGSTIYGYTF
>.|TRBV27|TRBJ2-7|.
TGTGCCAGCGGGATGTACGAGCAGTACTTC
CASGMYEQYF
>.|TRBV14|TRBJ2-1|.
TGTGCCAGCAGCACCCGGTACGGGCAGTTCTTC
CASSTRYGQFF
>.|TRBV5-1|TRBJ1-2|.
TGCGCCAGCAGCGTCCAAGACGTAGGGGACTATGGCTACACCTTC
CASSVQDVGDYGYTF
>TRBD1|TRBV5-1|TRBJ2-1|few
TGCGCCAGCAGCTTTCTGGGACAGTACAATGAGCAGTTCTTC
CASSFLGQYNEQFF
>TRBD2|TRBV20-1|TRBJ2-1|few
TGCAGTGCTAGGGAAGGGACTAGAGGTAATGAGCAGTTCTTC
CSAREGTRGNEQFF
>TRBD1|TRBV12-3/TRBV12-4|TRBJ1-2|.
TGTGCCAGCAGTCGTCTGAATACAGGGGAACAATCGGTTGGCTACACCTTC
CASSRLNTGEQSVGYTF
>TRBD2|TRBV7-7|TRBJ2-7|many
TGTGCTAGCAGCTTAATCCGGGGGGATGAGCAGTACTTC
CASSLIRGDEQYF
>.|TRBV27|TRBJ2-7|.
TGTGCCAGCAGCCCAAACCTCGCCTGCGAGCAGTACTTC
CASSPNLACEQYF
>TRBD1|TRBV18|TRBJ2-5|few
TGTGCCAGCTCACCAACGTTGACAGGGCAAGAGACCCAGTACTTC
CASSPTLTGQETQYF
>TRBD1|TRBV4-3|TRBJ1-2|.
TGCGCCAGCAGCCAAGATGCGGGACAGGGGGTCTATGGCTACACCTTC
CASSQDAGQGVYGYTF
>TRBD1|TRBV12-3/TRBV12-4|TRBJ1-2|.
TGTGCCAGCAGTTTTGGGACAGGGTCTGTGCAGAGTGGCTACACCTTC
CASSFGTGSVQSGYTF
>TRBD2|TRBV7-2|TRBJ2-7|.
TGTGCCAGCAGCTTAGACCTAGCGGGGGGCGTCGAGCAGTACTTC
CASSLDLAGGVEQYF
>.|TRBV12-3/TRBV12-4|TRBJ2-1|few
TGTGCCAGCAGTTTCGCTACAGGGAACGAGAATGAGCAGTTCTTC
CASSFATGNENEQFF
>TRBD2|TRBV13|TRBJ2-3|.
TGTGCCAGCAGCTTAGTAGGTTTGAGCGGGGTGACAGATACGCAGTATTTT
CASSLVGLSGVTDTQYF
>.|TRBV13|TRBJ1-2|few
TGTGCCAGCAGCTTGCAGGGCCGCTACACCTTC
CASSLQGRYTF
>.|TRBV7-2|TRBJ2-7|.
TGTGCCAGCAGCTTATCGGGCAGGGAGTACGAGCAGTACTTC
CASSLSGREYEQYF
>.|TRBV20-1|TRBJ2-7|few
TGCAGTGCTAGAGACAGGGAACCCTACGAGCAGTACTTC
CSARDREPYEQYF
>.|TRBV29-1|TRBJ1-4|.
TGCGGCGTTCCGAGTGGAGCCACTAATGAAAAACTGTTTTTT
CGVPSGATNEKLFF
>.|TRBV19|TRBJ2-5|few
TGTGCCAGCGGCTTTATCAGCGAGACCCAGTACTTC
CASGFISETQYF
>.|TRBV4-3|TRBJ2-1|.
TGCGCCAGCAGCCAGGGGGCTGTTAGTGGGGGGTGGGACAATGAGCAGTTCTTC
CASSQGAVSGGWDNEQFF
>.|TRBV5-6|TRBJ2-6|.
TGTGCCAGCAGCCTGGGTCTCGCCTTCTCTGGGGCCAACGTCCTGACTTTC
CASSLGLAFSGANVLTF
>.|TRBV5-1|TRBJ2-2|.
TGCGCCAGCAGCTCGGATGAAGGTAGTACCGGGGAGCTGTTTTTT
CASSSDEGSTGELFF
>.|TRBV21-1|TRBJ2-1|.
TGTGCCAGCAGCAAAGCGCTAGCGGGCCCTGGATGGGACAATGAGCAGTTCTTC
CASSKALAGPGWDNEQFF
>TRBD2|TRBV6-2/TRBV6-3|TRBJ2-1|many
TGTGCCAGCAGATTTAAAAGCGGGGGGGCCATCGATGAGCAGTTCTTC
CASRFKSGGAIDEQFF
>.|TRBV4-3|TRBJ2-7|few
TGCGCCAGCAGCCATGATATCCAGGGTAGGGGCCTCTACGAGCAGTACTTC
CASSHDIQGRGLYEQYF
>TRBD1|TRBV9|TRBJ1-6|.
TGTGCCAGCAGCGAGGGTTTCGCGGGACAGGGGAATTCACCCCTCCACTTT
CASSEGFAGQGNSPLHF
>TRBD1|TRBV6-5|TRBJ1-1|few
TGTGCCAGCAGTTACACGGACAGGGGCACTGAAGCTTTCTTT
CASSYTDRGTEAFF
>.|TRBV12-3/TRBV12-4|TRBJ1-5|.
TGTGCCAGCAGTCCCGGCCGACTGGTCGGCAATCAGCCCCAGCATTTT
CASSPGRLVGNQPQHF